This section outlines one TCR beta chain sequence together with its context. Its specificity is unknown. This sample is drawn from a study of shared clonotypes between healthy human individuals. Points from the study as a whole: Non-shared clonotypes had lower generation probabilities than those shared by all four donors.

Researchers ran the assay at a deep level. In the original workflow: Junction-only immunoSEQ sequences carried no quality scores, so filtering differed. Assay used: immunoSEQ multiplex PCR; TCRdb lists only in-frame clones, some missing. V, J and clone size are taken as reported in that table, and D and trimming were inferred from the DNA itself. The table shows approximately 620,000 clones, with roughly 97% occurring only once. This CDR3 is 15 amino acids long. V lost 4 bases and J lost 1, with 13 bases in between. In germline, CDR1 is MNHEY, CDR2 SMNVEV (reference sequence). This TCR was recovered from a woman aged 25 to 39 in good health. Source material: naive CD4+ T cells sorted from blood. The subset denotes: CD45RA+ positively selected. The chain recombines TRBV27 with TRBJ1-1, with D tentatively TRBD1 (6 bases). For the CDR3, the DNA is TGTGCCAGCAGTTCCCCGGGGGGCGGGAACACTGAAGCTTTCTTT. The encoded protein is CASSSPGGGNTEAFF.